The 12 T cell receptor beta chains below come from one sample, sequenced in a study of blood T cell repertoires in COVID-19. Only in-frame clones appear in the TCRdb table, and some are missing; sequencing was by immunoSEQ multiplex PCR. The sample consists of some 330,000 clones, approximately 84% of them appearing once. The specimen sequenced was PBMCs or T cells enriched from blood (not recorded which). The receptors here all came from a man in his thirties or forties who had recovered from COVID-19.

This chain connects TRBV28 to TRBJ2-7; D might be TRBD1 (6 bases). The CDR3 has 14 residues. Germline values: CDR1 MDHEN, CDR2 SYDVKM. The V end was cut by 3 bases, the J end by 2 bases, with 11 bases between. CDR3 residues: CASSFLTGPYEQYF. The CDR3 DNA follows: TGTGCCAGCAGTTTCCTGACAGGACCCTACGAGCAGTACTTC.

This chain joins TRBV28 and TRBJ2-3; possible D gene TRBD2, 6 bases. Germline lookup yields CDR1 MDHEN and CDR2 SYDVKM. The CDR3 contains 14 residues. The V gene lost 3 bases and the J gene lost 1 base, with 8 bases spanning the gap. The CDR3 reads CASSFGGGTDTQYF. The CDR3 DNA sequence: TGTGCCAGCAGTTTTGGCGGGGGCACAGATACGCAGTATTTT.

CDR3 protein: CATSDSPGTGNPYGYTF. The CDR3 bases are TGTGCCACCAGTGATTCCCCCGGGACAGGGAACCCTTATGGCTACACCTTC. The chain is built from TRBV24-1 and TRBJ1-2, with TRBD1 matching 9 bases. The V and J ends lost 2 bases and 5 bases, in that order; junction bases with no gene match: 11. Germline V gene data show CDR1 as KGHDR and CDR2 as SFDVKD. The CDR3 length is 17 residues.

The chain recombines TRBV6-5 with TRBJ1-4; 7 nucleotides align to TRBD1. Trimming at V came to 8 bases and at J to 4 bases, leaving 7 bases not matched to a gene. The length of the CDR3 is 14 residues. CDR1 and CDR2 from the germline V gene are MNHEY and SVGAGI. CDR3 in DNA: TGTGCCAGCCGCAGGGACAGCGGTAATGAAAAACTGTTTTTT. Protein product: CASRRDSGNEKLFF.

The chain links TRBV6-5 to TRBJ1-5; D call uncertain. This CDR3 is built from 12 residues. V was cut by 6 bases and J by 9 bases, with 12 bases left in between. Germline values: CDR1 MNHEY, CDR2 SVGAGI. CDR3: CASSPGGPPQHF. The CDR3 region has the DNA TGTGCCAGCAGCCCGGGAGGGCCGCCCCAGCATTTT.

This rearrangement joins TRBV27 to TRBJ2-7, with 12 bases fitting TRBD1. This CDR3 is built from 14 residues. Germline trimming cut 8 bases from V and 5 bases from J; bases unmatched to any gene: 7. The germline V gene has CDR1 MNHEY and CDR2 SMNVEV (reference sequence). CDR3 amino acids: CASRDRGRDHEQYF. In DNA, the CDR3 is TGTGCCAGCCGGGACAGGGGGCGCGACCACGAGCAGTACTTC.

The chain is built from TRBV6-5 and TRBJ1-1; D remains unclear. CDR3 length: 13 amino acids. Germline CDR1 MNHEY, CDR2 SVGAGI. V was shortened by 8 bases and J by 5 bases, with 15 bases between the two germline ends. The CDR3 bases are TGTGCCAGCTCCCCCCGAGGCCGGACTGAAGCTTTCTTT. It translates to CASSPRGRTEAFF.

The J gene is TRBJ2-7, the V gene TRBV29-1; maybe TRBD1 (6 bases). V was pared by 5 bases and J by 0 bases, with 11 bases between. CDR1 is SQVTM and CDR2 is ANQGSEA in the germline V gene. The length of the CDR3 is 13 residues. CDR3 sequence (DNA): TGCAGCGTTCGTCAGGGGAGCTCCTACGAGCAGTACTTC. Translation: CSVRQGSSYEQYF.

The CDR3 loop reads CASSEGQGLNEQFF. The CDR3, as DNA: TGCGCCAGCAGTGAAGGGCAGGGTTTGAATGAGCAGTTCTTC. This chain joins TRBV10-1 and TRBJ2-1; possible D gene TRBD1, 5 bases. The CDR3 covers 14 residues. V was shortened by 3 bases and J by 7 bases, with 13 bases between the two germline ends. The germline V gene encodes CDR1 WNHNN and CDR2 SYGVQD (reference sequence).

J is TRBJ2-7 and V is TRBV6-5; 9 bases match TRBD2. The germline gives CDR1 MNHEY, CDR2 SVGAGI. The V and J ends lost 7 bases and 2 bases, in that order; junction bases with no gene match: 9. The CDR3 runs to 15 residues. The DNA of the CDR3 is TGTGCCAGCACCCTACGCGGGGGGGCAACCTACGAGCAGTACTTC. Its translation: CASTLRGGATYEQYF.

This clone was observed a single time. The junction does not match germline at one end; this may be a read error. The chain recombines TRBV3-1 (or the pseudogene TRBV3-2) with TRBJ2-7, with D tentatively TRBD2 (6 bases). The CDR3 is 13 residues long. Looked up from germline, CDR1 is LGHDT and CDR2 is YNNKEL (reference sequence). The CDR3 nucleotides are TGTGCCAGCAGCCAGACGCCCGGGACTGAGAATGGCTTC. It is translated as CASSQTPGTENGF.

This clone was seen a single time. The chain employs TRBV7-2 and TRBJ2-1; TRBD2 matches at 14 bases. From germline, CDR1 is SGHTA and CDR2 FQGNSA. This CDR3 spans 17 amino acids. The V segment lost 5 bases and the J segment 9 bases; nucleotides outside the gene matches: 12. The DNA for the CDR3 is TGTGCCAGCAGCCTCGCCGGACTAGCGGGAGGTCAAGGTGAGCAGTTCTTC. Translated, it gives CASSLAGLAGGQGEQFF.